This TCR beta chain derives from a study of CD8 T cells in ankylosing spondylitis. Whole-study findings and limits: Within matched ankylosing spondylitis synovial fluid, disease-linked clones were reportedly significantly enriched. What appeared characteristic of ankylosing spondylitis blood was a TCR beta motif of eight highly homologous variants.

The TCR beta libraries were generated through quantitative 5'-RACE incorporating molecular barcodes. TCRdb re-called the 5' RACE reads with MiXCR, one entry per CDR3 protein. The data hold 750,000 to 850,000 distinct CDR3 sequences, with roughly 12% observed a single time. This clonotype has more than one count but fewer than ten. As yet, its antigen is unknown. CDR1 and CDR2 (germline): SGHTA, FQGNSA. The ends lost 4 bases at V and 8 bases at J; junction bases unmatched: 8. This CDR3 spans 15 amino acids. Material: blood, either unsorted or a sorted T cell fraction (not recorded which). The chain links TRBV7-2 to TRBJ1-4; 9 bases are shared with TRBD1. The sequence was collected from a male donor with ankylosing spondylitis. The CDR3 nucleotides read TGTGCCAGCAGCTCTTACAGGGGGCGCGAAGAAAAACTGTTTTTT. Translating it yields CASSSYRGREEKLFF.